This TCR beta chain was sequenced for a study of cytomegalovirus exposure and HLA in healthy donors. V was pared by 6 bases and J by 3 bases, with 27 bases between. CDR3 length equals 18 residues. Germline CDR1 and CDR2: SNHLY and FYNNEI. Amplification used 60 Vbeta primers and 13 Jbeta primers. Only in-frame clones appear in the TCRdb table, and some are missing; sequencing was by immunoSEQ multiplex PCR. The sample lists around 220,000 clones; about 80% were seen once. Of note for this clone: Its antigen is undetermined.

Findings of the study overall: Analysis was performed later, and it showed HLA-associated TCR beta chains to be more clonally expanded than equally common others. The HLA-A and HLA-B alleles of most subjects were reportedly predicted accurately from TCR beta sequences. In a later analysis, CMV-associated beta chains were mostly HLA-associated, it appeared. DRB1 had the most TCR associations and HLA-C the fewest, a later analysis found, with rates varying by HLA locus.

The specimen sequenced was PBMCs. The V call is TRBV2, the J call TRBJ2-7; the D gene is possibly TRBD2 (6 bases). The receptor comes from a man in his forties in good health and CMV-seronegative. The CDR3 coding sequence is TGTGCCAGCAGCGCTATGGGGGGATTCGATGATATCGACTACGAGCAGTACTTC. This translates into CASSAMGGFDDIDYEQYF.